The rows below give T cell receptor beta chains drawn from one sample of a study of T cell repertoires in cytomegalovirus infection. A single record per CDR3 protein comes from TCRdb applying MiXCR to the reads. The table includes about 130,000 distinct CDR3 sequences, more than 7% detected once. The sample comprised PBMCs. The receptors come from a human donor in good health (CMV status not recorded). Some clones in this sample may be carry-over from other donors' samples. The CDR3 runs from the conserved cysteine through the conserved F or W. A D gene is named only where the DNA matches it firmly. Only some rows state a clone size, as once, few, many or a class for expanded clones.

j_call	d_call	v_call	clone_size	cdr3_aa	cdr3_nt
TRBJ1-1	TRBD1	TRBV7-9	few	CASSLSPGTGVTEAFF	TGTGCCAGCAGCCTAAGTCCCGGGACAGGGGTCACTGAAGCTTTCTTT
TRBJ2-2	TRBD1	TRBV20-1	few	CSAIRGTGAATGELFF	TGCAGTGCTATCAGAGGGACAGGGGCGGCCACCGGGGAGCTGTTTTTT
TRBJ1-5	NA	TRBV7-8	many	CASSLVPGYSNQPQHF	TGTGCCAGCAGCTTAGTCCCAGGCTATAGCAATCAGCCCCAGCATTTT
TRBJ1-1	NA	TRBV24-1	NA	CATRAGPYTDAFF	TGTGCCACCAGGGCCGGGCCTTACACTGACGCTTTCTTT
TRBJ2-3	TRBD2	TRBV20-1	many	CSASGTSGGNTDTQYF	TGCAGTGCTAGTGGGACTAGCGGGGGGAACACAGATACGCAGTATTTT
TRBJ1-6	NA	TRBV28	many	CATGSRGSPLHF	TGTGCCACCGGGTCGCGCGGGTCACCCCTCCACTTT
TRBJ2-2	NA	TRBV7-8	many	CASRTTGRRTIAGELFF	TGTGCCAGCAGGACCACCGGGCGGAGAACAATCGCCGGGGAGCTGTTTTTT
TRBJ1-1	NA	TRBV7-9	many	CASTRGDAEAFF	TGTGCCAGCACCAGGGGAGATGCTGAAGCTTTCTTT
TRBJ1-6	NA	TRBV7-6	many	CASSLEWGGISPLHF	TGTGCCAGCAGCTTAGAGTGGGGGGGAATTTCACCCCTCCACTTT
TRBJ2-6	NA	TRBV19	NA	CASSIGVANVLTF	TGTGCCAGTAGTATAGGGGTGGCCAACGTCCTGACTTTC
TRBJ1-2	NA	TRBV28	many	CASSLRDGFGYTF	TGTGCCAGCAGTTTACGGGATGGATTTGGCTACACCTTC
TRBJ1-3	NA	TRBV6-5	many	CASSYSISASGNTIYF	TGTGCCAGCAGTTACTCGATTTCAGCCTCTGGAAACACCATATATTTT
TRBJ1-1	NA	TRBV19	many	CASSILSEVGAFF	TGTGCCAGTAGTATCCTCAGCGAAGTTGGAGCTTTCTTT
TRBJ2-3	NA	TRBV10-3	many	CAISEGLSGSTDTQYF	TGTGCCATCAGTGAGGGCCTTAGCGGTAGCACAGATACGCAGTATTTT
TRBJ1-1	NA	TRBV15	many	CATSRGVRDGTEAFF	TGTGCCACCAGCAGAGGGGTTCGAGACGGCACTGAAGCTTTCTTT
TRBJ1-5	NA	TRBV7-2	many	CASSSRGYSNQPQHF	TGTGCCAGCAGCTCCAGGGGTTATAGCAATCAGCCCCAGCATTTT
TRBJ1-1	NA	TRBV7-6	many	CASSLGQGRVETEAFF	TGTGCCAGCAGCTTGGGCCAGGGTCGAGTTGAGACTGAAGCTTTCTTT
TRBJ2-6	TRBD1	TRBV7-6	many	CASSLGGTGDVVGANVLTF	TGTGCCAGCAGCTTAGGAGGGACAGGGGACGTAGTTGGGGCCAACGTCCTGACTTTC
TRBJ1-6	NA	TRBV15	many	CATSRVSDHSPLHF	TGTGCCACCAGCAGAGTTTCCGACCATTCACCCCTCCACTTT
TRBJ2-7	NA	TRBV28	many	CASKEGTETYEQYF	TGTGCCAGCAAGGAAGGGACGGAGACCTACGAGCAGTACTTC
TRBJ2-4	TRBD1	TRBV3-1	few	CASSRDRSTEGKNIQYF	TGTGCCAGCAGTCGGGACAGGTCAACCGAGGGCAAAAACATTCAGTACTTC
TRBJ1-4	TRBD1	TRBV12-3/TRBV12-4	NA	CASSLGTGNEKLFF	TGTGCCAGCTCCCTAGGGACAGGGAACGAAAAACTGTTTTTT
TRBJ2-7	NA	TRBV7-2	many	CASSLDGGPYEQYF	TGTGCCAGCAGCTTAGATGGCGGCCCCTACGAGCAGTACTTC
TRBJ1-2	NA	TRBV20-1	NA	CSARDPGPTYYGYTF	TGCAGTGCTAGAGATCCGGGACCGACCTACTATGGCTACACCTTC
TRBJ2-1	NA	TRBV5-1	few	CASSFSGLTYNEQFF	TGCGCCAGCAGCTTTTCAGGGCTTACCTACAATGAGCAGTTCTTC
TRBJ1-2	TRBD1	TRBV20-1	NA	CSASDRTYGYTF	TGCAGTGCCTCGGACAGGACCTATGGCTACACCTTC
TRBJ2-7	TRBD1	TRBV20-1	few	CSAGVQGGGYEQYF	TGCAGTGCTGGGGTACAGGGGGGAGGCTACGAGCAGTACTTC
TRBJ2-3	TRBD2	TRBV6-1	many	CASSELRAGGTDTQYF	TGTGCCAGCAGTGAACTCCGAGCGGGGGGCACAGATACGCAGTATTTT
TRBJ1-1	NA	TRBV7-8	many	CASSPGRWVNTEAFF	TGTGCCAGCAGCCCAGGGAGATGGGTGAACACTGAAGCTTTCTTT
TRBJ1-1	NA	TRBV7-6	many	CASSLGGGVLGTEAFF	TGTGCCAGCAGCTTAGGGGGAGGGGTCCTGGGGACTGAAGCTTTCTTT
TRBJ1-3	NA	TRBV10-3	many	CAISEGTAVSGNTIYF	TGTGCCATCAGTGAAGGGACCGCCGTCTCTGGAAACACCATATATTTT